This entry describes one T cell receptor (beta chain). The antigen remains undetermined. The sample originates from a study of CD8+ T cells in alopecia areata. The wider study: Dosing with tofacitinib proceeded for 6 to 18 months, followed by 6 months off drug.

RNA was extracted and reverse transcribed into cDNA as the sequencing template. Sequencing was performed with immunoSEQ multiplex PCR; in TCRdb, only in-frame clones are kept and a portion is missing. The table records about 200,000 clones, roughly 60% of them present only once. Study-wide points: Sequence data from scalp samples additionally include resident alphabeta T cells of normal skin.

The sample's treatment: oral pan-JAK inhibitor, 5-10 mg twice daily. Collection of lesional scalp punch biopsies and peripheral blood was performed in alopecia areata patients. Germline CDR1 reads SEHNR; CDR2 reads FQNEAQ (reference sequence). This CDR3 has 14 residues. V was cut by 3 bases and J by 0 bases, with 9 bases left in between. The sequence came from a human donor with alopecia areata. The chain couples TRBV7-9 to TRBJ2-7; D uncertain. Here the sequenced sample was CD4+ T cells sorted from blood, taken at week 24, from a patient treated with tofacitinib. CDR3 bases: TGTGCCAGCAGCTTCAATGACCGCTCCTACGAGCAGTACTTC. Protein sequence: CASSFNDRSYEQYF.